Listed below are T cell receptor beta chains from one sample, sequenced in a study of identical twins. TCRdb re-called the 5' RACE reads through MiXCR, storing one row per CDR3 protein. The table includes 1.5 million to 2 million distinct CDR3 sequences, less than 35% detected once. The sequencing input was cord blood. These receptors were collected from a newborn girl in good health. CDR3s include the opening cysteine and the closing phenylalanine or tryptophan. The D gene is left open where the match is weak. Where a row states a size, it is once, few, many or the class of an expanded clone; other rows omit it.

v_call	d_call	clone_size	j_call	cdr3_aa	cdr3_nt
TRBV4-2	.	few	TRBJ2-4	CASSRTTGNGEEQYF	TGTGCCAGCAGCAGAACCACAGGGAATGGGGAGGAGCAGTACTTC
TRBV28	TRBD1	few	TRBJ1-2	CASNLSGTGASYGYTF	TGTGCCAGCAACCTTTCCGGGACAGGGGCCTCCTATGGCTACACCTTC
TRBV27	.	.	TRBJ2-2	CASSLWGALGELFF	TGTGCCAGCAGTTTATGGGGGGCTTTGGGGGAGCTGTTTTTT
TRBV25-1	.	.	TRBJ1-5	CASSAGSRGAQHF	TGTGCCAGCAGTGCCGGGTCTCGAGGGGCCCAGCATTTT
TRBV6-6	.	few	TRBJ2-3	CASSYEKGGTDTQYF	TGTGCCAGCAGTTACGAAAAAGGGGGCACAGATACGCAGTATTTT
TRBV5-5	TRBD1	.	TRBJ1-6	CASSFGQGSYNSPLHF	TGTGCCAGCAGCTTCGGACAGGGCTCCTATAATTCACCCCTCCACTTT
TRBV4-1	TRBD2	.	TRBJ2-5	CASSQILAGVVKTQYF	TGCGCCAGCAGCCAGATACTAGCGGGGGTGGTGAAGACCCAGTACTTC
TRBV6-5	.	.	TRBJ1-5	CASSYSRSAKQPQHF	TGTGCCAGCAGTTACTCGCGGTCGGCTAAACAGCCCCAGCATTTT
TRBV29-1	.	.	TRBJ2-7	CSVGKGPPYEQYF	TGCAGCGTTGGGAAGGGGCCCCCCTACGAGCAGTACTTC
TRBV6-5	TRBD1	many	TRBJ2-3	CASSYSGGADTQYF	TGTGCCAGCAGCTACTCAGGGGGCGCAGATACGCAGTATTTT
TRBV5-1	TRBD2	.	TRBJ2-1	CASSLAGGHRLNEQFF	TGCGCCAGCAGCTTGGCGGGGGGGCATAGACTCAATGAGCAGTTCTTC
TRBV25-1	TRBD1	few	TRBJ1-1	CASSASQGRAFF	TGTGCCAGCAGTGCATCACAGGGGCGAGCTTTCTTT
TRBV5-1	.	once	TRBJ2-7	CASSSGTPRSGTYEQYF	TGCGCCAGCAGCTCCGGGACACCAAGGTCGGGAACCTACGAGCAGTACTTC
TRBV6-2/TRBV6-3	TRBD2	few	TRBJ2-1	CASSYGRGLAHSYNEQFF	TGTGCCAGCAGTTACGGTAGGGGACTAGCGCACTCCTACAATGAGCAGTTCTTC
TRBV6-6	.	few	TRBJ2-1	CASSYPTGNEQFF	TGTGCCAGCAGTTACCCTACAGGGAATGAGCAGTTCTTC
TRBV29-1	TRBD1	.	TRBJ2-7	CSCRDRGSYDQYF	TGCAGCTGCCGGGACAGGGGTTCCTACGACCAGTACTTC
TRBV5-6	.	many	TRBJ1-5	CASSLGEQPQHF	TGTGCCAGCAGTTTAGGGGAACAGCCCCAGCATTTT
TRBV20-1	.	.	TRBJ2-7	CSARVSTGPSYEQYF	TGCAGTGCTAGAGTCTCGACGGGCCCCTCCTACGAGCAGTACTTC
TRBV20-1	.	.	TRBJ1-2	CSLTVFYGYTF	TGCAGTTTGACAGTGTTCTATGGCTACACCTTC
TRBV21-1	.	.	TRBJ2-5	CASSTYGVVARSNEQYF	TGTGCCAGCAGCACATACGGGGTAGTTGCTCGAAGCAATGAGCAGTACTTC
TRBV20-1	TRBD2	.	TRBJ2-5	CSAPGLAGVRETQYF	TGCAGTGCCCCAGGACTAGCGGGAGTCAGAGAGACCCAGTACTTC
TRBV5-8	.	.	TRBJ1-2	CARSGTHYGYTF	TGTGCCAGGAGCGGGACTCACTATGGCTACACCTTC
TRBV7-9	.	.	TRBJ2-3	CASSGGLHSSTDTQYF	TGTGCCAGCAGCGGAGGACTCCACTCTAGCACAGATACGCAGTATTTT
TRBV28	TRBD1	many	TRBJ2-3	CASSPTGRSTDTQYF	TGTGCCAGCAGTCCGACAGGGCGCAGCACAGATACGCAGTATTTT
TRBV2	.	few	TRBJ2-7	CASSDTRTAYEQYF	TGTGCCAGCAGTGATACCCGGACTGCCTACGAGCAGTACTTC
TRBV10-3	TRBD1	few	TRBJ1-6	CAISISGQYNSPLHF	TGTGCCATCAGTATCTCGGGACAGTATAATTCACCCCTCCACTTT
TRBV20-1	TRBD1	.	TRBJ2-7	CSAFPGQINYEQYF	TGCAGTGCTTTTCCGGGACAGATCAATTACGAGCAGTACTTC
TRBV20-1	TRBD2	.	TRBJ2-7	CSASGAGGVYEQYF	TGCAGTGCTAGCGGGGCGGGGGGAGTCTACGAGCAGTACTTC
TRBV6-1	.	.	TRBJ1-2	CASSESPTAVNYGYTF	TGTGCCAGCAGTGAAAGTCCGACAGCAGTAAACTATGGCTACACCTTC
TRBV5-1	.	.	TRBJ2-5	CASSGGTGGETQYF	TGCGCCAGCAGCGGCGGGACTGGCGGTGAGACCCAGTACTTC
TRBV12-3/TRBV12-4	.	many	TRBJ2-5	CASSTRTVSETQYF	TGTGCCAGCAGTACGAGGACAGTGTCGGAGACCCAGTACTTC
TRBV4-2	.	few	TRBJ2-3	CASSQGGHGGDTQYF	TGTGCCAGCAGCCAAGGGGGGCATGGCGGAGATACGCAGTATTTT
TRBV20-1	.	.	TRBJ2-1	CSAREAVPLYEQFF	TGCAGTGCTAGAGAAGCGGTACCCCTCTATGAGCAGTTCTTC
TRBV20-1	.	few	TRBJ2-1	CSARPRRNEQFF	TGCAGTGCTAGACCGAGAAGGAATGAGCAGTTCTTC
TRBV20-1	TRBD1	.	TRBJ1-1	CSARTGQGWTEAFF	TGCAGTGCTCGTACGGGACAGGGTTGGACTGAAGCTTTCTTT
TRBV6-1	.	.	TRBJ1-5	CANSEGVPRIQPQHF	TGTGCCAACAGTGAAGGTGTCCCCCGAATCCAGCCCCAGCATTTT
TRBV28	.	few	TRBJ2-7	CASSRGPQVQQYF	TGTGCCAGCAGTCGCGGGCCTCAAGTCCAGCAGTACTTC
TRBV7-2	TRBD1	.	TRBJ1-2	CASSFTFPGQGNYGYTF	TGTGCCAGCAGCTTCACCTTTCCGGGACAGGGAAACTATGGCTACACCTTC
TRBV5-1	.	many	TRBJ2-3	CASSPTGTDTQYF	TGCGCCAGCAGCCCAACAGGCACAGATACGCAGTATTTT
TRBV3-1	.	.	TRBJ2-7	CASSQELSSSAYEQYF	TGTGCCAGCAGCCAAGAGCTTTCTAGCAGCGCCTACGAGCAGTACTTC
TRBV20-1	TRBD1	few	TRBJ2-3	CSASRDSPRNTQYF	TGCAGTGCTAGTAGGGACAGCCCGAGGAATACGCAGTATTTT
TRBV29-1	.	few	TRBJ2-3	CSVGVGSTDTQYF	TGCAGCGTTGGGGTGGGTAGCACAGATACGCAGTATTTT
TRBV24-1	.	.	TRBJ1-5	CATSDSDGNQPQHF	TGTGCCACCAGTGATTCGGACGGGAATCAGCCCCAGCATTTT
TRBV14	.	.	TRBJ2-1	CASSHQGTAYNEQFF	TGTGCCAGCAGCCACCAGGGCACCGCCTACAATGAGCAGTTCTTC
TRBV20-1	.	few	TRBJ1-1	CSATTIMNTEAFF	TGCAGTGCTACGACCATCATGAACACTGAAGCTTTCTTT
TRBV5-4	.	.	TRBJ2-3	CASSLEARGLLTDTQYF	TGTGCCAGCAGCTTGGAGGCGCGGGGGCTCTTAACAGATACGCAGTATTTT
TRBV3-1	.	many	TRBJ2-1	CASSQDRGGSYNEQFF	TGTGCCAGCAGCCAAGATAGGGGGGGCTCCTACAATGAGCAGTTCTTC
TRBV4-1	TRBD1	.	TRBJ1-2	CASSLAGGTTPINYGYTF	TGCGCCAGCAGCCTCGCAGGGGGCACTACTCCAATTAACTATGGCTACACCTTC
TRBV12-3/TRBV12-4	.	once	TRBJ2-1	CASSLEQFEQFF	TGTGCCAGCAGTTTAGAGCAGTTTGAGCAGTTCTTC
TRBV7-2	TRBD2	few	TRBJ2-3	CASSLFYGGGGTDTQYF	TGTGCCAGCAGCTTATTTTACGGGGGGGGCGGCACAGATACGCAGTATTTT
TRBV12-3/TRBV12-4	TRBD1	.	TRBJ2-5	CASSPIPGQGGNEQYF	TGTGCCAGCAGCCCTATCCCGGGACAGGGGGGTAATGAGCAGTACTTC
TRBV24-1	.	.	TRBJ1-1	CATSAGRGDTEAFF	TGTGCCACCAGTGCCGGCAGGGGAGACACTGAAGCTTTCTTT
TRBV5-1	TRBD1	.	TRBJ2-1	CASSLARLLDRGDNEQFF	TGCGCCAGCAGCTTGGCCCGACTTCTTGACAGGGGGGACAATGAGCAGTTCTTC
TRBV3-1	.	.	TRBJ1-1	CASSQARGLEAFF	TGTGCCAGCAGCCAAGCACGAGGGCTTGAAGCTTTCTTT
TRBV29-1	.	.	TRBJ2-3	CSVLSNQGHTDTQYF	TGCAGCGTTTTGAGTAATCAGGGGCACACAGATACGCAGTATTTT
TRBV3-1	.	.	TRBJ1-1	CASSQQGMNTEAFF	TGTGCCAGCAGCCAACAGGGTATGAACACTGAAGCTTTCTTT
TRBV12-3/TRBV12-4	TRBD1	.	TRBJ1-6	CASSAGQYYNSALHF	TGTGCCAGCAGTGCGGGACAGTATTATAATTCAGCCCTCCACTTT
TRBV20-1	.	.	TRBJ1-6	CSARPTGPLVYNSPLHF	TGCAGTGCTAGACCGACAGGACCCCTCGTATATAATTCACCCCTCCACTTT